A single sample gave rise to the 7 T cell receptor beta chains below, sequenced in a study of neoadjuvant anti-PD-1 for oral cavity cancer. TCRdb's copy holds only in-frame clones and misses some; the assay was immunoSEQ multiplex PCR. The sample records under 85,000 clones, roughly four fifths being singletons. The sequenced sample was PBMCs, obtained before nivolumab (anti-PD-1) treatment. These receptors were obtained from a person aged 35 to 85 with oral cavity squamous cell carcinoma.

The chain is built from TRBV6-5 and TRBJ2-5; 8 bases agree with TRBD1. Looked up from germline, CDR1 is MNHEY and CDR2 is SVGAGI. The CDR3 is 14 amino acids. The junction had 14 bases not matched to a gene; V was cut back by 6 bases and J by 11 bases. CDR3: CASSRGLGSGEQYF. The CDR3 nucleotides read TGTGCCAGCAGCAGGGGGCTCGGGAGTGGGGAGCAGTACTTC.

The rearrangement links TRBV7-9 to TRBJ1-1; D is undetermined. CDR3 length: 12 residues. CDR1 and CDR2 (germline): SEHNR, FQNEAQ (reference sequence). V was cut by 5 bases and J by 0 bases, with 4 bases left in between. CDR3 region: CASSRLNTEAFF. CDR3 in DNA: TGTGCCAGCAGCCGTTTGAACACTGAAGCTTTCTTT.

The chain combines TRBV27 with TRBJ2-4; perhaps D is TRBD1 or TRBD2 (6 bases each). CDR1 is MNHEY and CDR2 is SMNVEV in the germline V gene (reference sequence). The CDR3 has 17 residues. Trimming took off 2 bases at V and 6 bases at J, with 20 bases between the two ends. This chain's CDR3 is CASSLGGGPGWGNIQYF. The CDR3 coding sequence is TGTGCCAGCAGTTTAGGAGGGGGACCTGGGTGGGGAAACATTCAGTACTTC.

The rearrangement uses TRBV30 and TRBJ2-1; TRBD2 matches 13 bases. This CDR3 has 15 residues. Germline trimming cut 6 bases from V and 6 bases from J; bases unmatched to any gene: 8. The germline CDR1 and CDR2 sequences are GTSNPN and SVGIG (reference sequence). The CDR3 loop is CACTRTSGSGNEQFF. CDR3 nucleotide sequence: TGTGCCTGTACCCGGACTAGCGGGAGTGGCAATGAGCAGTTCTTC.

The rearrangement links TRBV6-1 to TRBJ2-2, with a possible D match to TRBD1 (5 bases). The CDR3 has 16 amino acids. From germline, CDR1 is MNHNS and CDR2 SASEGT. V was pared by 4 bases and J by 8 bases, with 20 bases between. CDR3 residues: CASSAETRVGAGELFF. In nucleotides, the CDR3 is TGTGCCAGCAGTGCTGAGACCCGGGTAGGGGCTGGGGAGCTGTTTTTT.

The V and J genes are TRBV4-1 and TRBJ1-3; possibly TRBD1 for D (5 bases). The CDR3 extends over 16 amino acids. Germline V gene lookup returns CDR1 MGHRA and CDR2 YSYEKL. Trimming pared 0 bases from V and 0 bases from J, leaving 9 bases between. CDR3 coding DNA: TGCGCCAGCAGCCAAGATGAGACAGCCTCTGGAAACACCATATATTTT. As protein: CASSQDETASGNTIYF.

The genes are TRBV5-4 and TRBJ1-1; D is ambiguous. CDR1 and CDR2 (germline): SGHNT, YYREEE (reference sequence). CDR3 length: 13 residues. Between the trimmed V and J ends, which lost 0 bases and 1 base, there was a span of 4 bases. The CDR3 here is CASSLAGNTEAFF. The CDR3 DNA reads as TGTGCCAGCAGCTTGGCCGGGAACACTGAAGCTTTCTTT. Combining the CDR3 with reference TRBV5-4 and TRBJ1-1 gives the whole variable domain ETGVTQSPTHLIKTRGQQVTLRCSSQSGHNTVSWYQQALGQGPQFIFQYYREEENGRGNFPPRFSGLQFPNYSSELNVNALELDDSALYLCASSLAGNTEAFFGQGTRLTVV.